One and the same sample provided the 21 T cell receptor beta chains below, sequenced in a study of T cell responses to AZD1222 COVID-19 vaccine. Clones were sequenced by immunoSEQ multiplex PCR, and TCRdb holds only the in-frame ones, with some missing. Here the sample spans about 190,000 clones, just over 90% being singletons. This sample comprised peripheral blood, obtained on day 0 of AZD1222 vaccination. The receptors originated from an adult in good health.

The genes are TRBV3-1 (or the pseudogene TRBV3-2) and TRBJ2-7; 11 nucleotides match TRBD1. Germline CDR1 reads LGHDT; CDR2 reads YNNKEL (reference sequence). The CDR3 is 14 residues long. J gave up 5 bases and V 4 bases, and 4 bases lay outside the gene matches. Here the CDR3 DNA reads TGTGCCAGCAGCCTCTCGGGACAGGGGGACGAGCAGTACTTC. Translated, it gives CASSLSGQGDEQYF.

The V call is TRBV5-4, the J call TRBJ2-1, with TRBD2 matching 14 bases. The CDR3 consists of 17 residues. V was pared by 0 bases and J by 10 bases, with 9 bases of the junction left unmatched. Germline V CDR1 and CDR2: SGHNT, YYREEE (reference sequence). The CDR3 loop reads CASSLAPGLAGAEEQFF. The CDR3 bases are TGTGCCAGCAGCTTGGCCCCGGGACTAGCGGGAGCTGAGGAGCAGTTCTTC.

A single count supports this clone. J is TRBJ2-1 and V is TRBV7-3; the D gene is possibly TRBD2 (6 bases). The V end was cut by 5 bases, the J end by 0 bases, with 11 bases between. The CDR3 runs 15 residues. Per the germline V gene, CDR1 is SGHTA and CDR2 is FQGTGA. CDR3 sequence reads: CASSHDSGSYNEQFF. The DNA for the CDR3 is TGTGCCAGCAGCCACGATAGCGGCTCCTACAATGAGCAGTTCTTC.

J is TRBJ2-1 and V is TRBV9; D is possibly TRBD1 (6 bases). This CDR3 is 15 amino acids long. Trimming took off 0 bases at V and 3 bases at J, with 10 bases between the two ends. Germline CDR1 and CDR2: SGDLS and YYNGEE. CDR3 sequence: CASSVDGTYYNEQFF. The CDR3 DNA sequence: TGTGCCAGCAGCGTAGATGGGACATACTACAATGAGCAGTTCTTC.

V gene TRBV21-1 combines with J gene TRBJ1-3; the table's D call of TRBD1 was not tested on the DNA. TRBV21-1 is described as a pseudogene. CDR3 size: 14 residues. CDR3 sequence reads: CASTPDITGNTIYF. CDR3 nucleotides: TGTGCCAGCACCCCGGACATCACTGGAAACACCATATATTTT.

The chain is built from TRBV14 and TRBJ2-5; D not certain. V lost 1 base and J lost 2, with 8 bases in between. The CDR3 contains 14 residues. The V gene's germline CDR1 is SGHDN and CDR2 FVKESK. The CDR3 spells CASSQVLGQETQYF. The CDR3 bases are TGTGCCAGCAGCCAAGTTCTCGGTCAAGAGACCCAGTACTTC.

The CDR3 is CASSPPTGNTGELFF. The CDR3 region has the DNA TGTGCCAGCTCACCCCCTACAGGGAACACCGGGGAGCTGTTTTTT. J is TRBJ2-2 and V is TRBV18, with a possible D match to TRBD1 (5 bases). Germline assignment: CDR1 KGHSH and CDR2 LQKENI. V was shortened by 3 bases and J by 1 base, with 9 bases between the two germline ends. The CDR3 loop spans 15 amino acids.

The genes are TRBV12-5 and TRBJ2-7, with D possibly TRBD1 on 5 matching bases. This CDR3 is 15 amino acids long. Germline V lookup: CDR1 LGHNT, CDR2 FRNRAP. Trimming cost V 7 bases and J 2 bases, with 18 bases left between them. The CDR3 region has the DNA TGTGCTAGTGCCCCACCCCAGGGCAGAGCCTACGAGCAGTACTTC. This translates into CASAPPQGRAYEQYF. Variable domain in full (rest from reference TRBV12-5 and TRBJ2-7): DARVTQTPRHKVTEMGQEVTMRCQPILGHNTVFWYRQTMMQGLELLAYFRNRAPLDDSGMPKDRFSAEMPDATLATLKIQPSEPRDSAVYFCASAPPQGRAYEQYFGPGTRLTVT.

This chain connects TRBV28 to TRBJ2-1; tentative D call: TRBD2 (5 bases). CDR1 and CDR2 from the germline V gene are MDHEN and SYDVKM. The CDR3 sequence is 13 residues long. V was cut by 7 bases and J by 0 bases, with 7 bases left in between. The CDR3 nucleotides are TGTGCCAGCAAGGAGGTCTCCTACAATGAGCAGTTCTTC. Residues: CASKEVSYNEQFF.

The gene calls are TRBV6-2 or TRBV6-3 and TRBJ2-7, with D possibly matching TRBD1 (6 bases). The CDR3 loop spans 16 amino acids. Germline V lookup: CDR1 MNHEY, CDR2 SVGEGT. V lost 0 bases, J lost 3 bases, and 15 bases lay in between. As DNA, the CDR3 is TGTGCCAGCAGTTACTCCCCGGCAGGGGCATTCTACGAGCAGTACTTC. Amino acid sequence: CASSYSPAGAFYEQYF.

V gene TRBV28 combines with J gene TRBJ2-5; 7 nucleotides line up with TRBD2. This CDR3 contains 14 residues. From germline, CDR1 is MDHEN and CDR2 SYDVKM. CDR3 DNA: TGTGCTGGGAGTGGCAGGGAGGGTTCAGAGACCCAGTACTTC. This translates into CAGSGREGSETQYF.

This clone was counted once. The V and J genes are TRBV7-9 and TRBJ2-1, with 11 bases matching TRBD2. CDR1 and CDR2 from the germline V gene are SEHNR and FQNEAQ (reference sequence). This CDR3 spans 15 amino acids. J was trimmed by 7 bases and V by 4 bases; bases with no gene match: 6. This CDR3 reads CASSSPASGGNEQFF. The CDR3 DNA is TGTGCCAGCAGCTCGCCAGCTAGCGGGGGGAATGAGCAGTTCTTC.

The chain recombines TRBV10-3 with TRBJ2-7; D unclear. The V end was cut by 2 bases, the J end by 2 bases, with 13 bases between. This CDR3 region has 15 residues. In germline, CDR1 is ENHRY, CDR2 SYGVKD. The CDR3 loop is CAISEIVGSTYEQYF. Here the CDR3 DNA reads TGTGCCATCAGTGAGATAGTCGGCAGTACCTACGAGCAGTACTTC.

This chain uses TRBV15 with TRBJ2-4; 12 bases match TRBD1. The CDR3 contains 15 residues. Germline CDR1 is LNHNV and CDR2 is YYDKDF (reference sequence). V lost 8 bases, J lost 4 bases, and 6 bases stayed unmatched. As DNA, the CDR3 is TGTGCCACCCAGGGGGACAGGGGGCTTAAAAACATTCAGTACTTC. Translated: CATQGDRGLKNIQYF.

In this sample, this clone turned up a few times. The chain recombines TRBV10-2 with TRBJ1-2, with a weak D call TRBD1 (5 bases). The CDR3 runs 15 residues. The germline V gene encodes CDR1 WSHSY and CDR2 SAAADI. The V gene lost 3 bases and the J gene lost 4 bases, with 15 bases spanning the gap. CDR3 loop: CASSEGVGSGYGYTF. The CDR3 coding sequence is TGCGCCAGCAGTGAAGGGGTGGGTAGTGGCTATGGCTACACCTTC.

The J gene is TRBJ1-5, the V gene TRBV2, with 8 bases fitting TRBD1. This CDR3 has 14 amino acids. The germline V gene has CDR1 SNHLY and CDR2 FYNNEI. The trim removed 6 bases at V and 6 bases at J, leaving 7 bases unmatched. CDR3 nucleotide sequence: TGTGCCAGCAGAGTCGGACAGGGAGGTCAGCCCCAGCATTTT. As protein: CASRVGQGGQPQHF.

The chain uses TRBV3-1 (or the pseudogene TRBV3-2) and TRBJ1-1, with a weak D call TRBD1 (5 bases). Germline CDR1 LGHDT, CDR2 YNNKEL (reference sequence). Trimming shortened V by 4 bases and J by 10 bases, and 19 bases separated the two germline ends. The length of the CDR3 is 14 residues. The CDR3 loop reads CASSPPGTLTGAFF. The CDR3 DNA reads as TGTGCCAGCAGCCCCCCCGGGACCCTCACCGGAGCTTTCTTT.

The chain has TRBV6-5 and TRBJ1-6, with D unclear. Germline assignment: CDR1 MNHEY and CDR2 SVGAGI. The ends were cut back, 2 bases at V and 7 bases at J, with 9 bases in the middle. The length of the CDR3 is 14 residues. The CDR3 bases are TGTGCCAGCAGTTACCAACGGGTGAATTCACCCCTCCACTTT. Protein sequence: CASSYQRVNSPLHF.

The chain uses TRBV28 and TRBJ1-5, with D perhaps TRBD1 (6 bases). Trimming took 8 bases from V and 0 from J, leaving 20 bases between them. Germline CDR1 is MDHEN and CDR2 is SYDVKM. This CDR3 region has 17 residues. The CDR3, as DNA: TGTGCCAGCCTGCGGACAGCAGGATCCGATAGCAATCAGCCCCAGCATTTT. This sequence encodes CASLRTAGSDSNQPQHF.

The chain couples TRBV6-1 to TRBJ2-5; D is unclear. CDR1 and CDR2 from the germline V gene are MNHNS and SASEGT. This CDR3 is built from 13 residues. V was pared by 2 bases and J by 3 bases, with 7 bases between. The CDR3 spells CASSELQKETQYF. In DNA, the CDR3 is TGTGCCAGCAGTGAACTACAGAAAGAGACCCAGTACTTC.

The V gene is TRBV11-2, the J gene TRBJ2-2; D is uncertain. Germline V CDR1 and CDR2: SGHAT, FQNNGV. This CDR3 is built from 15 residues. The V end was cut by 5 bases, the J end by 3 bases, with 13 bases between. The CDR3 here is CASSVSALDTGELFF. The CDR3 DNA reads TGTGCCAGCAGCGTCAGCGCTTTAGACACCGGGGAGCTGTTTTTT. The full variable domain, its missing parts supplied by reference TRBV11-2 and TRBJ2-2, is EAGVAQSPRYKIIEKRQSVAFWCNPISGHATLYWYQQILGQGPKLLIQFQNNGVVDDSQLPKDRFSAERLKGVDSTLKIQPAKLEDSAVYLCASSVSALDTGELFFGEGSRLTVL.